These 6 T cell receptor beta chains share one sample of origin, sequenced in a study of blood T cell repertoires in COVID-19. Method: immunoSEQ multiplex PCR; TCRdb's copy keeps in-frame clones and lacks some. The sample consists of about 160,000 clones, 84% of them appearing once. Sequencing was performed on PBMCs or T cells enriched from blood (not recorded which). Receptor source: a man in his fifties who had recovered from COVID-19.

About this clone: An end of the junction does not agree with germline; a read error may underlie this. CDR3 sequence reads: CASSDLPGWIPF. The CDR3 nucleotides are TGTGCCAGCAGCGATCTACCGGGATGGATACCCTTC. This chain joins TRBV2 and TRBJ1-2; D remains ambiguous. This CDR3 is built from 12 residues. Per the germline V gene, CDR1 is SNHLY and CDR2 is FYNNEI.

The rearrangement joins TRBV19 to TRBJ1-6; 10 nucleotides align to TRBD1. Germline CDR1 is LNHDA and CDR2 is SQIVND (reference sequence). This CDR3 is built from 18 residues. Trimming at V came to 4 bases and at J to 8 bases, leaving 14 bases not matched to a gene. This chain's CDR3 is CASSNAPGQGFRDSPLHF. CDR3 nucleotides: TGTGCCAGTAGTAACGCCCCGGGACAGGGGTTTAGAGATTCACCCCTCCACTTT.

This clone was seen a handful of times. This chain connects TRBV2 to TRBJ1-1; 11 positions agree with TRBD1. Germline lookup yields CDR1 SNHLY and CDR2 FYNNEI. The CDR3 runs 14 residues. V gave up 5 bases and J gave up 5 bases; unmatched junction bases: 4. CDR3 bases: TGTGCCAGCAGTAAGGGACAGGGGGGAACTGAAGCTTTCTTT. Translation gives CASSKGQGGTEAFF.

The chain employs TRBV25-1 and TRBJ1-4, with 7 nucleotides matching TRBD1. V shed 0 bases and J 4 bases; nucleotides not matched to a gene: 5. The germline V gene encodes CDR1 MGHDK and CDR2 SYGVNS. The length of the CDR3 is 16 residues. The DNA of the CDR3 is TGTGCCAGCAGTGAATATTCAGGGGGAAATAATGAAAAACTGTTTTTT. Translated: CASSEYSGGNNEKLFF.

This rearrangement joins TRBV4-1 to TRBJ2-1; TRBD2 matches at 12 bases. Per the germline V gene, CDR1 is MGHRA and CDR2 is YSYEKL. The CDR3 consists of 20 residues. V was pared by 1 base and J by 2 bases, with 12 bases of the junction left unmatched. CDR3 region: CASSQGSLAGGQGAYNEQFF. The DNA for the CDR3 is TGCGCCAGCAGCCAAGGCTCGCTAGCGGGGGGGCAAGGAGCCTACAATGAGCAGTTCTTC.

This chain joins TRBV18 and TRBJ1-2; TRBD1 matches at 9 bases. CDR1 KGHSH and CDR2 LQKENI come from the germline V gene. V gave up 5 bases and J gave up 8 bases; unmatched junction bases: 6. The CDR3 is 13 amino acids. CDR3 in DNA: TGTGCCAGCTCAACCGGGACAGGGTTCGGCTACACCTTC. Translating gives CASSTGTGFGYTF.